These T cell receptor beta chains were read from a single sample in a study of blood T cells in healthy people across ages. TCRdb independently ran MiXCR on the 5' RACE reads; one entry per CDR3 protein. The repertoire includes about 1.5 million distinct CDR3 sequences, approximately 43% of them detected once, and 4% sits in the top ten. The sequenced material came from blood. The receptor source for this set is a woman between 18 and 30 years old in good health. CDR3s include the opening cysteine and the closing phenylalanine or tryptophan. The D gene is left open where the match is weak. Clone size is given for some rows only: seen once, a few or many times, or a class if the clone is expanded.

d_call j_call clone_size v_call cdr3_aa cdr3_nt
TRBD2 TRBJ2-1 once TRBV2 CASSDRLAGGRTEQFF TGTGCCAGCAGTGATCGGCTAGCGGGGGGGAGGACTGAGCAGTTCTTC
- TRBJ2-3 - TRBV5-6 CASSLVKPQDTQYF TGTGCCAGCAGCTTGGTGAAACCCCAGGATACGCAGTATTTT
TRBD2 TRBJ2-7 - TRBV9 CASSVSSGRYEQYF TGTGCCAGTAGCGTCTCTAGCGGGAGATACGAGCAGTACTTC
- TRBJ2-7 few TRBV7-2 CASSYRTGRVYEQYF TGTGCCAGCAGCTACAGAACGGGCCGAGTCTACGAGCAGTACTTC
TRBD1 TRBJ1-6 - TRBV12-3/TRBV12-4 CASSRVGQKNSPLHF TGTGCCAGCAGTCGCGTGGGACAGAAGAATTCACCTCTCCACTTT
TRBD1 TRBJ1-2 few TRBV4-3 CASSQRDRDNYGYTF TGCGCCAGCAGCCAGAGGGACAGGGACAATTATGGCTACACCTTC
TRBD2 TRBJ2-3 - TRBV6-5 CASSYSAGGPDTQYF TGTGCCAGCAGTTACTCAGCGGGAGGGCCAGATACGCAGTATTTT
TRBD1 TRBJ1-2 many TRBV4-1 CASSQGQGPFYGYTF TGCGCCAGCAGCCAAGGACAGGGGCCTTTCTATGGCTACACCTTC
- TRBJ2-1 many TRBV27 CASSFRGGNEQFF TGTGCCAGCAGTTTTCGAGGGGGCAATGAGCAGTTCTTC
TRBD1 TRBJ2-5 few TRBV24-1 CATSQGGRETQYF TGTGCCACCAGCCAAGGGGGCCGGGAGACCCAGTACTTC
- TRBJ2-7 few TRBV12-3/TRBV12-4 CASSDLPTYEQYF TGTGCCAGCAGTGACCTACCAACCTACGAGCAGTACTTC
- TRBJ1-1 - TRBV10-3 CAITTGLAEAFF TGTGCCATCACCACAGGGCTCGCTGAAGCTTTCTTT
- TRBJ2-1 - TRBV9 CASSVGGGTIEQFF TGTGCCAGCAGCGTAGGGGGCGGTACAATTGAGCAGTTCTTC
- TRBJ1-1 - TRBV27 CASRPQRLLMRNTEAFF TGTGCCAGCAGGCCACAAAGACTTTTAATGAGGAACACTGAAGCTTTCTTT
TRBD2 TRBJ2-7 - TRBV6-2/TRBV6-3 CASSYPAGDWFEQYF TGTGCCAGCAGTTACCCAGCGGGAGACTGGTTCGAGCAGTACTTC
TRBD1 TRBJ2-5 - TRBV27 CASSWTGTANNEQYF TGTGCCAGCAGTTGGACCGGGACAGCAAACAATGAGCAGTACTTC
- TRBJ1-2 few TRBV2 CASSESQGGDYYGYTF TGTGCCAGCAGTGAAAGCCAGGGAGGGGATTACTATGGCTACACCTTC
- TRBJ1-4 - TRBV15 CATSRETAREKLFF TGTGCCACCAGCAGAGAGACAGCGCGGGAAAAACTGTTTTTT
- TRBJ2-7 many TRBV7-2 CASSPYGGEQYF TGTGCCAGCAGCCCTTATGGGGGCGAGCAGTACTTC
- TRBJ1-5 few TRBV5-1 CASRGVRDQPQHF TGCGCCAGCCGGGGGGTGAGGGATCAGCCCCAGCATTTT
- TRBJ2-1 - TRBV6-5 CASSHTGYEQFF TGTGCCAGCAGCCACACAGGGTACGAGCAGTTCTTC
TRBD1 TRBJ1-2 few TRBV7-3 CASSPIQGNGYTF TGTGCCAGCAGCCCGATACAGGGGAATGGCTACACCTTC
- TRBJ1-1 - TRBV27 CASSPSDRGDTEAFF TGTGCCAGCAGTCCCTCAGACCGTGGGGACACTGAAGCTTTCTTT
- TRBJ2-3 - TRBV7-2 CASSLGPGTQYF TGTGCCAGCAGCTTGGGGCCGGGCACGCAGTATTTT
TRBD2 TRBJ2-3 - TRBV20-1 CSARRGLVDTQYF TGCAGTGCTAGGAGGGGACTAGTAGATACGCAGTATTTT
- TRBJ1-2 - TRBV6-1 CASRSSGGHGYTF TGTGCCAGCCGGTCTAGTGGGGGCCATGGCTACACCTTC
- TRBJ1-5 few TRBV11-2 CASSLVDGQPQHF TGTGCCAGCAGCTTAGTGGACGGGCAGCCCCAGCATTTT
- TRBJ2-6 once TRBV4-1 CASSQDHYGSVNSGANVLTF TGCGCCAGCAGCCAAGATCATTACGGGTCGGTTAACTCTGGGGCCAACGTCCTGACTTTC
TRBD2 TRBJ2-3 - TRBV4-3 CASSQDLGDRTSGRPNTQYF TGCGCCAGCAGCCAAGATTTGGGTGACAGGACTAGCGGGAGGCCCAATACGCAGTATTTT
- TRBJ2-1 few TRBV6-6 CASSYSGRQNYNEQFF TGTGCCAGCAGTTATTCCGGACGCCAAAACTACAATGAGCAGTTCTTC
- TRBJ2-3 - TRBV7-2 CASSLDGRASTDTQYF TGTGCCAGCAGCTTAGACGGGAGAGCTAGCACAGATACGCAGTATTTT
- TRBJ2-3 - TRBV6-5 CASSYCAGTRVCTDTQYF TGTGCCAGCAGTTACTGCGCCGGGACAAGGGTTTGCACAGATACGCAGTATTTT
TRBD2 TRBJ2-7 - TRBV5-1 CASSMIAGESYNEQYF TGCGCCAGCAGCATGATAGCGGGAGAATCCTACAATGAGCAGTACTTC
TRBD1 TRBJ2-3 - TRBV19 CASSHPGTGSPTDTQYF TGTGCCAGTAGTCACCCTGGGACAGGGTCCCCCACAGATACGCAGTATTTT
- TRBJ2-1 - TRBV10-3 CAIGALATAYNEQFF TGTGCCATCGGTGCTCTAGCGACGGCCTACAATGAGCAGTTCTTC
- TRBJ2-2 - TRBV12-3/TRBV12-4 CASSCGGTGELFF TGTGCCAGCAGTTGTGGGGGGACCGGGGAGCTGTTTTTT
TRBD2 TRBJ2-7 many TRBV5-1 CASSGTNEQYF TGCGCCAGCAGCGGGACTAACGAGCAGTACTTC
- TRBJ2-7 - TRBV14 CASSQDKPWAGSSYEQYF TGTGCCAGCAGCCAAGACAAACCCTGGGCAGGCAGCTCCTACGAGCAGTACTTC
- TRBJ2-3 - TRBV5-1 CASSPSTRQSTDTQYF TGCGCCAGCAGCCCGAGCACGCGGCAAAGCACAGATACGCAGTATTTT
- TRBJ2-7 - TRBV4-1 CASSQALGGTSNYEQYF TGCGCCAGCAGCCAAGCGCTGGGCGGGACCAGCAATTACGAGCAGTACTTC
TRBD2 TRBJ2-3 - TRBV12-3/TRBV12-4 CASSQGLVGVDTQYF TGTGCCAGCAGTCAGGGACTAGTGGGAGTAGATACGCAGTATTTT
- TRBJ2-1 many TRBV4-3 CASSQDRGSYNEQFF TGCGCCAGCAGCCAGGACAGAGGCTCCTACAATGAGCAGTTCTTC
TRBD2 TRBJ2-3 - TRBV7-3 CASSSWTSEKSTDTQYF TGTGCCAGCAGCTCCTGGACTAGCGAAAAGAGCACAGATACGCAGTATTTT
- TRBJ2-7 - TRBV6-5 CASSSGRHNEQYF TGTGCCAGCAGTTCGGGACGGCACAATGAGCAGTACTTC
TRBD2 TRBJ2-4 few TRBV6-2/TRBV6-3 CASSSSPGLADVPGAKNIQYF TGTGCCAGCAGCAGTTCACCAGGACTAGCGGATGTCCCCGGGGCCAAAAACATTCAGTACTTC
- TRBJ1-4 - TRBV4-1 CASSQEAGYGLKLFF TGCGCCAGCAGCCAAGAAGCGGGGTATGGATTAAAACTGTTTTTT
- TRBJ1-4 few TRBV27 CASSSLPVGSEKLFF TGTGCCAGCAGTTCCCTCCCCGTCGGGAGCGAAAAACTGTTTTTT
- TRBJ1-5 - TRBV4-1 CASSQATGWSNQPQHF TGCGCCAGCAGCCAAGCTACAGGCTGGAGCAATCAGCCCCAGCATTTT
TRBD2 TRBJ2-7 once TRBV12-3/TRBV12-4 CASSSGGPFGEQYF TGTGCCAGCAGTTCGGGAGGGCCGTTCGGCGAGCAGTACTTC
- TRBJ2-7 - TRBV7-9 CASSKELGNEQYF TGTGCCAGCAGCAAAGAACTAGGCAATGAGCAGTACTTC
- TRBJ1-2 few TRBV7-9 CASSGIYTF TGTGCCAGCAGCGGCATCTACACCTTC
TRBD2 TRBJ2-7 many TRBV6-5 CASRNGLAGGYEQYF TGTGCCAGCAGAAATGGACTAGCGGGGGGCTACGAGCAGTACTTC
- TRBJ2-1 few TRBV12-3/TRBV12-4 CASRTGGGQRNEQFF TGTGCCAGCAGAACAGGTGGGGGCCAGCGCAATGAGCAGTTCTTC
- TRBJ2-3 few TRBV5-1 CASSWEGTDTQYF TGCGCCAGCAGCTGGGAGGGCACAGATACGCAGTATTTT
TRBD1 TRBJ1-1 few TRBV6-2/TRBV6-3 CASRTGNPPEAFF TGTGCCAGCAGGACAGGGAACCCGCCTGAAGCTTTCTTT
- TRBJ2-1 few TRBV27 CASSFQTGGLRYNEQFF TGTGCCAGCAGCTTCCAGACCGGGGGCTTAAGGTACAATGAGCAGTTCTTC
- TRBJ2-7 - TRBV5-6 CASSPGGQGKIYEQYF TGTGCCAGCAGCCCGGGAGGACAGGGTAAAATCTACGAGCAGTACTTC
- TRBJ2-5 - TRBV2 CASREGQTVWETQYF TGTGCCAGCAGGGAGGGACAGACTGTTTGGGAGACCCAGTACTTC